These T cell receptor beta chains were read from a single sample in a study of CD8 T cells in Susac syndrome. TCRdb passed the immunoSEQ multiplex PCR reads through MiXCR, listing each CDR3 protein once. Of about 300,000 distinct CDR3 sequences in the sample, approximately 85% were seen once. Sequencing was carried out using CD8+ T cells from PBMCs. The receptors here all came from a human donor with multiple sclerosis. The CDR3 runs from the conserved cysteine through the conserved F or W. The order of the fields is clone size, J gene, D gene, V gene, CDR3 DNA, CDR3 protein. The D gene is left open where the match is weak. Only part of the rows carry a size: once, few, many, or a class if the clone is expanded.

- TRBJ2-7 TRBD1 TRBV13 TGTGCCAGCAGCCCCGGACAGGGGAACTACTACGAGCAGTACTTC CASSPGQGNYYEQYF
- TRBJ2-2 - TRBV28 TGTGCCAGCAGATGGGCCGGGGAGCTGTTTTTT CASRWAGELFF
- TRBJ1-1 - TRBV25-1 TGTGCCAGCAGTGAAAGAGGCGGGCTGGGGGCGAACACTGAAGCTTTCTTT CASSERGGLGANTEAFF
few TRBJ2-1 TRBD2 TRBV7-2 TGTGCCAGCAGCCTACCTAGCGGGAGGGCCAATGAGCAGTTCTTC CASSLPSGRANEQFF
- TRBJ2-1 - TRBV10-3 TGTGCCATCAGAGTGACAGTTTACAATGAGCAGTTCTTC CAIRVTVYNEQFF
- TRBJ2-3 - TRBV20-1 TGCAGTGCTAGAGATAGGGCCGGGTTGGAGGGGACAGATACGCAGTATTTT CSARDRAGLEGTDTQYF
- TRBJ1-5 TRBD1 TRBV27 TGTGCCAGCAGTTTAGACAGGGGTGGGCAGCCCCAGCATTTT CASSLDRGGQPQHF
- TRBJ2-2 - TRBV30 TGTGCCTGGAGTTGGGTCGATGTGAACACCGGGGAGCTGTTTTTT CAWSWVDVNTGELFF
- TRBJ2-1 - TRBV19 TGTGCCAGTAGTATTCCTTGGGATGAGCAGTTCTTC CASSIPWDEQFF
few TRBJ2-2 TRBD2 TRBV25-1 TGTGCCAGCAGTTCTAGCGGGAGTTTCACCGGGGAGCTGTTTTTT CASSSSGSFTGELFF
- TRBJ2-2 TRBD1 TRBV24-1 TGTGCCACCACGACAGGGGAAACCGGGGAGCTGTTTTTT CATTTGETGELFF
- TRBJ2-7 - TRBV28 TGTGCCAGCAGCGACCTCTACGAGCAGTACTTC CASSDLYEQYF
few TRBJ1-1 TRBD1 TRBV19 TGTGCCACTGAGTCGGAGACAGGGGGGAATGAAGCTTTCTTT CATESETGGNEAFF
once TRBJ1-1 - TRBV7-2 TGTGCCAGCAGCTTGACGGACAGCTTTGAAGCTTTCTTT CASSLTDSFEAFF
- TRBJ2-7 TRBD2 TRBV28 TGTGCCAGCAGTTTAATAGCGGGAGGATCCTACGAGCAGTACTTC CASSLIAGGSYEQYF
- TRBJ1-2 - TRBV30 TGTGCCTGGAGTGCCCTCGTTGGGGTCGGCTACACCTTC CAWSALVGVGYTF
- TRBJ2-7 - TRBV28 TGTGCCAGCAGAAGCCCATCTGTCCCTACCTACGAGCAGTACTTC CASRSPSVPTYEQYF
- TRBJ2-3 TRBD2 TRBV28 TGTGCCAGCAGCCGTGGAGCGGGAGTAGGAGATACGCAGTATTTT CASSRGAGVGDTQYF
- TRBJ2-1 TRBD2 TRBV11-1 TGTGCCAGCGGAATAGGACTAGATGTTCTCGGTGAGCAGTTCTTC CASGIGLDVLGEQFF
- TRBJ1-5 - TRBV12-3/TRBV12-4 TGTGCCAGCAGTTTGGGTTCGGGACATGACGTTAGCTTTGACAAGCATTTT CASSLGSGHDVSFDKHF
- TRBJ2-1 - TRBV9 TGTGCCAGCAGCGGAGACTTGGGCGATGGACATGAGCAGTTCTTC CASSGDLGDGHEQFF
- TRBJ2-6 - TRBV10-3 TGTGCCATCAGTGAAGGGAGCTCTGGGGCCAACGTCCTGACTTTC CAISEGSSGANVLTF
few TRBJ2-4 TRBD2 TRBV28 TGTGCCAGCAGTTCCCCCAGACTAGCGGGTGACGACATTCAGTACTTC CASSSPRLAGDDIQYF
- TRBJ1-5 - TRBV27 TGTGCCAGCAGTTTATCTCGCCAGAGTCAGCCCCAGCATTTT CASSLSRQSQPQHF
- TRBJ2-1 - TRBV7-9 TGTGCCAGCAGCTTAGGGACGGACTACAATGAGCAGTTCTTC CASSLGTDYNEQFF
- TRBJ2-1 TRBD1 TRBV10-3 TGTGCCATCCTCCGGGACAGCGACAATGAGCAGTTCTTC CAILRDSDNEQFF
once TRBJ2-7 - TRBV6-5 TGTGCCAGCAGCTTCTCTGCTCTGAGGAAAGGGGGCGGGGGCTCCTACGAGCAGTACTTC CASSFSALRKGGGGSYEQYF
- TRBJ2-1 TRBD2 TRBV20-1 TGCAGTGCTACCCGGGACAGAATAGGACTAGCGGGAGTTTTGCAGTTCTTC CSATRDRIGLAGVLQFF
- TRBJ1-2 - TRBV5-4 TGTGCCAGCAGCTCTGGGACATCATATGGCTACACCTTC CASSSGTSYGYTF
- TRBJ2-3 TRBD1 TRBV4-3 TGCGCCAGCAGCCAAGACAGACAGGGGAGCACAGATACGCAGTATTTT CASSQDRQGSTDTQYF
- TRBJ1-1 - TRBV28 TGTGCCAGCAGTTTTGAAGGGAGGGCTGAAGCTTTCTTT CASSFEGRAEAFF
- TRBJ2-3 - TRBV21-1 TGTGCCAGCAGCATGGGGGACAGCACAGATACGCAGTATTTT CASSMGDSTDTQYF
- TRBJ1-1 - TRBV27 TGTGCCAGCAGTTTATGGGGGCGACCTGAAGCTTTCTTT CASSLWGRPEAFF
- TRBJ1-2 - TRBV28 TGTGCCAGCAGTTTGGTTGGCAGTCTCGTCTATGGCTACGCCTTC CASSLVGSLVYGYAF
- TRBJ1-5 - TRBV6-5 TGTGCCAGCAGTTACTCTGGGCCGGGGTATCAGCCCCAGCATTTT CASSYSGPGYQPQHF
few TRBJ2-3 - TRBV13 TGTGCCAGCACTGGCGAAACAACAGATACGCAGTATTTT CASTGETTDTQYF
once TRBJ1-2 - TRBV4-1 TGCGCCAGCAGTCAACAGGGAGGGAACTATGGCTACACCTTC CASSQQGGNYGYTF
- TRBJ2-1 - TRBV15 TGTGCCACCAGACTAGCCCCTGGTAATGAGCAGTTCTTC CATRLAPGNEQFF
once TRBJ1-1 TRBD1 TRBV27 TGTGCCAGCAGTTCCAGGACAGGGACGGGCACTGAAGCTTTCTTT CASSSRTGTGTEAFF
- TRBJ2-5 - TRBV29-1 TGCAGCGTCAAAACCGGCGGAGGGACCCAGTACTTC CSVKTGGGTQYF
- TRBJ2-7 - TRBV29-1 TGCAGCGTTTTTACAAGCGTCGCCTACGAGCAGTACTTC CSVFTSVAYEQYF
- TRBJ2-1 TRBD2 TRBV20-1 TGCAGTGCTAGAGACCAAATTCGACTTAGCGGGAGGGTCCACAATGAGCAGTTCTTC CSARDQIRLSGRVHNEQFF